These 23 T cell receptor beta chains came from one sample sequenced in a study of blood T cell repertoires in COVID-19. Produced via immunoSEQ multiplex PCR; TCRdb's table is partial and in-frame only. The sample contains just over 650,000 clones, over 80% of which appear only once. The sequencing sample was made of peripheral blood. The receptors shown here come from a young woman with acute or convalescent COVID-19.

The V call is TRBV28, the J call TRBJ2-1; D might be TRBD1 (6 bases). This CDR3 is built from 12 residues. From germline, CDR1 is MDHEN and CDR2 SYDVKM. V was pared by 7 bases and J by 8 bases, with 12 bases between. The CDR3 spells CASTQGSDEQFF. CDR3 nucleotides: TGTGCCAGCACCCAGGGGAGCGATGAGCAGTTCTTC.

This clone was counted only a few times. This chain links TRBV24-1 with TRBJ1-1; 7 bases are shared with TRBD1. This CDR3 has 14 residues. V shed 4 bases and J 8 bases; nucleotides not matched to a gene: 9. CDR1 is KGHDR, CDR2 SFDVKD, per germline. For the CDR3, the DNA is TGTGCCACCAGTGACTCCAGGGCAGGGGGAGAAGCTTTCTTT. Amino acid sequence: CATSDSRAGGEAFF.

The CDR3 sequence: CASSVDLAGPYEQYF. Here the CDR3 DNA reads TGTGCCAGCAGCGTAGACCTAGCGGGGCCCTACGAGCAGTACTTC. The chain couples TRBV9 to TRBJ2-7; 9 bases align to TRBD2. CDR3 length: 15 amino acids. The V segment lost 0 bases and the J segment 2 bases; nucleotides outside the gene matches: 3. CDR1 is SGDLS and CDR2 is YYNGEE in the germline V gene.

The CDR3 reads CASSLGSGGEQYF. The DNA for the CDR3 is TGTGCCAGCAGCTTGGGATCAGGGGGGGAGCAGTACTTC. The chain uses TRBV5-4 and TRBJ2-7; the D gene is possibly TRBD1 (7 bases). Looked up from germline, CDR1 is SGHNT and CDR2 is YYREEE (reference sequence). Deletions cut 0 bases from V and 7 bases from J, with 11 bases between. The CDR3 has 13 amino acids.

The chain uses TRBV27 and TRBJ2-5, with a possible D match to TRBD1 (6 bases). Germline CDR1 MNHEY, CDR2 SMNVEV (reference sequence). CDR3 size: 13 residues. Trimming took off 4 bases at V and 5 bases at J, with 11 bases between the two ends. Here the CDR3 DNA reads TGTGCCAGCAGTTACAGGGATCTGGAGACCCAGTACTTC. Protein product: CASSYRDLETQYF.

The chain combines TRBV7-2 with TRBJ1-1; D is unresolved. CDR3 size: 15 residues. The V end was cut by 3 bases, the J end by 0 bases, with 11 bases between. Germline CDR1 SGHTA, CDR2 FQGNSA. CDR3 loop: CASSFYQDMNTEAFF. In DNA, the CDR3 is TGTGCCAGCAGCTTCTACCAAGACATGAACACTGAAGCTTTCTTT.

The rearrangement joins TRBV7-8 to TRBJ1-2; TRBD1 aligns across 7 bases. The CDR3 runs to 15 residues. Trimming cost V 4 bases and J 3 bases; bases outside gene matches: 8. Germline V gene sequence: CDR1 SGHVS, CDR2 FQNEAQ. The CDR3, as DNA: TGTGCCAGCAGCTCGACTTATCAGGGGGACTATGGCTACACCTTC. It translates to CASSSTYQGDYGYTF.

V usage is TRBV6-5 and J usage is TRBJ1-1; D gene ambiguous. Germline V gene data show CDR1 as MNHEY and CDR2 as SVGAGI. V shed 0 bases and J shed 1 base, with 9 bases lying between them. The CDR3 has 15 residues. Here the CDR3 DNA reads TGTGCCAGCAGTTACTCCGGGTCTACGAACACTGAAGCTTTCTTT. It yields the protein CASSYSGSTNTEAFF.

This clone was found a few times. The genes are TRBV28 and TRBJ1-5; 10 bases are a match to TRBD1. CDR1 and CDR2 (germline): MDHEN, SYDVKM. The length of the CDR3 is 19 residues. The V and J ends lost 5 bases and 0 bases, in that order; junction bases with no gene match: 13. CDR3 sequence: CASSGYRKTGGYSNQPQHF. Here the CDR3 DNA reads TGTGCCAGCAGTGGATACCGTAAGACAGGGGGCTATAGCAATCAGCCCCAGCATTTT. The full variable domain, in which reference TRBV28 and TRBJ1-5 provide the parts outside the CDR3, is DVKVTQSSRYLVKRTGEKVFLECVQDMDHENMFWYRQDPGLGLRLIYFSYDVKMKEKGDIPEGYSVSREKKERFSLILESASTNQTSMYLCASSGYRKTGGYSNQPQHFGDGTRLSIL.

The genes are TRBV7-6 and TRBJ2-7; 9 bases are a match to TRBD1. The CDR3 has 14 amino acids. V trimming: 5 bases; J trimming: 3 bases; junction bases outside the gene matches: 5. Germline CDR1 SGHVS, CDR2 FNYEAQ. CDR3 region: CASSMGQGDYEQYF. The CDR3 region has the DNA TGTGCCAGCAGCATGGGACAGGGAGACTACGAGCAGTACTTC.

A remark on this clone: This CDR3 is also generated by other DNA sequences in the sample. The V gene is TRBV27, the J gene TRBJ1-2; no reliable D call. Trimming shortened V by 2 bases and J by 4 bases, and 8 bases separated the two germline ends. Germline CDR1 reads MNHEY; CDR2 reads SMNVEV (reference sequence). CDR3 length equals 13 residues. The CDR3 reads CASSLAVSYGYTF. The CDR3 coding sequence is TGTGCCAGCAGTTTAGCGGTCTCCTATGGCTACACCTTC.

The V call is TRBV18, the J call TRBJ1-1; D gene unclear. The length of the CDR3 is 17 residues. Germline V gene lookup returns CDR1 KGHSH and CDR2 LQKENI. Trimming left V 7 bases short and J 0 bases short, with 21 bases between. The chain's CDR3 is CASWRFGQVNLNTEAFF. CDR3 nucleotide sequence: TGTGCCAGCTGGAGGTTCGGGCAGGTTAATTTGAACACTGAAGCTTTCTTT.

The chain joins TRBV3-1 (or the pseudogene TRBV3-2) to TRBJ1-5; TRBD1 matches at 12 bases. The CDR3 runs 17 residues. V gave up 3 bases and J gave up 6 bases; unmatched junction bases: 9. Germline CDR1 and CDR2: LGHDT and YNNKEL (reference sequence). The CDR3 sequence: CASSQGQGASLGQPQHF. As DNA, the CDR3 is TGTGCCAGCAGCCAGGGACAGGGGGCCAGCCTAGGTCAGCCCCAGCATTTT.

The chain recombines TRBV19 with TRBJ2-7, with TRBD1 identical over 7 bases. The CDR3 length is 15 residues. CDR1 and CDR2 from the germline V gene are LNHDA and SQIVND (reference sequence). Losses at the gene ends were 6 bases for V and 2 bases for J; bases not matched to a gene: 10. CDR3 DNA: TGTGCCAGTAGGACCAGGGACAGTGCTCCCTACGAGCAGTACTTC. Amino acids: CASRTRDSAPYEQYF.

V usage is TRBV5-4 and J usage is TRBJ2-1; 8 bases align to TRBD1. Trimming cost V 4 bases and J 5 bases; bases outside gene matches: 8. CDR1 SGHNT and CDR2 YYREEE come from the germline V gene (reference sequence). This CDR3 has 15 residues. CDR3 amino acids: CASSRGTGRNNEQFF. The CDR3 DNA follows: TGTGCCAGCAGCCGGGGGACAGGAAGAAACAATGAGCAGTTCTTC. Full variable domain (remainder filled in from reference TRBV5-4 and TRBJ2-1): ETGVTQSPTHLIKTRGQQVTLRCSSQSGHNTVSWYQQALGQGPQFIFQYYREEENGRGNFPPRFSGLQFPNYSSELNVNALELDDSALYLCASSRGTGRNNEQFFGPGTRLTVL.

The rearrangement joins TRBV5-8 to TRBJ1-6, with unresolved D. CDR1 and CDR2 from the germline V gene are SGHTS and YDEGEE. The length of the CDR3 is 15 residues. V was trimmed by 2 bases and J by 7 bases, leaving 13 bases between them. The CDR3 bases are TGTGCCAGCAGCTTCCTCGAACGGGGAAATTCACCCCTCCACTTT. As protein: CASSFLERGNSPLHF.

The chain joins TRBV7-2 to TRBJ2-2, with TRBD1 as a possible D gene (5 bases). Germline values: CDR1 SGHTA, CDR2 FQGNSA. CDR3 length: 16 amino acids. V lost 4 bases and J lost 3, with 15 bases in between. CDR3 protein: CASSSRTPSDTGELFF. The DNA of the CDR3 is TGTGCCAGCAGCTCCCGGACACCTTCGGACACCGGGGAGCTGTTTTTT.

This clone was detected only once. The chain couples TRBV3-1 (or the pseudogene TRBV3-2) to TRBJ1-5, with 7 bases matching TRBD1. With 1 base clipped from V and 5 bases from J, the junction kept 2 bases outside the gene matches. The germline V gene has CDR1 LGHDT and CDR2 YNNKEL (reference sequence). The CDR3 totals 14 residues. The DNA of the CDR3 is TGTGCCAGCAGCCAAGGACAGGGCTATCAGCCCCAGCATTTT. Translating gives CASSQGQGYQPQHF.

The chain employs TRBV3-1 (or the pseudogene TRBV3-2) and TRBJ2-7; 16 nucleotides line up with TRBD2. The CDR3 is 16 residues long. The germline gives CDR1 LGHDT, CDR2 YNNKEL (reference sequence). Losses at the gene ends were 0 bases for V and 6 bases for J; bases not matched to a gene: 2. This CDR3 is CASSQEGLAGGREQYF. DNA of the CDR3: TGTGCCAGCAGCCAAGAGGGACTAGCGGGGGGGCGCGAGCAGTACTTC.

The gene calls are TRBV7-9 and TRBJ2-7; no clear D gene. The CDR3 consists of 15 residues. The germline V gene encodes CDR1 SEHNR and CDR2 FQNEAQ (reference sequence). V was shortened by 1 base and J by 2 bases, with 12 bases between the two germline ends. The CDR3 here is CASSLVPDSAYEQYF. CDR3 nucleotide sequence: TGTGCCAGCAGCTTAGTCCCTGACTCCGCCTACGAGCAGTACTTC.

V is TRBV9 and J is TRBJ2-7, with D perhaps matching TRBD2 (5 bases). The CDR3 length is 14 residues. Germline values: CDR1 SGDLS, CDR2 YYNGEE. Trimming took off 1 base at V and 2 bases at J, with 10 bases between the two ends. CDR3 nucleotide sequence: TGTGCCAGCAGCGTATCCGGGGAACCCTACGAGCAGTACTTC. Amino acids: CASSVSGEPYEQYF. The entire variable domain, with the rest obtained from reference TRBV9 and TRBJ2-7, is as follows: DSGVTQTPKHLITATGQRVTLRCSPRSGDLSVYWYQQSLDQGLQFLIQYYNGEERAKGNILERFSAQQFPDLHSELNLSSLELGDSALYFCASSVSGEPYEQYFGPGTRLTVT.

The V call is TRBV30, the J call TRBJ2-1; possible D gene TRBD1, 6 bases. Trimming stripped 3 bases from V and 15 bases from J, with 15 bases between. The length of the CDR3 is 11 residues. The germline V gene has CDR1 GTSNPN and CDR2 SVGIG (reference sequence). This CDR3 reads CAWRREGVPFF. As DNA, the CDR3 is TGTGCCTGGAGACGTGAGGGGGTGCCGTTCTTC.

In regard to this clone: The identical CDR3 is also encoded by other nucleotide sequences in the sample. This chain joins TRBV6-1 and TRBJ2-7; 9 bases agree with TRBD2. V lost 3 bases, J lost 4 bases, and 7 bases stayed unmatched. The V gene's germline CDR1 is MNHNS and CDR2 SASEGT. This CDR3 contains 15 residues. The CDR3 reads CASSEFGGGGYEQYF. The CDR3 DNA sequence: TGTGCCAGCAGTGAGTTTGGCGGGGGGGGGTACGAGCAGTACTTC.